A selection of T cell receptor beta chains follows, all from one sample in a study of beta chain features in type 1 diabetes. Assay used: immunoSEQ multiplex PCR; TCRdb lists only in-frame clones, some missing. The repertoire holds fewer than 250,000 clones, with 9.6% as singletons. Sequencing input: naive CD4+ T cells from blood. The source is a woman younger than 30 in good health. The CDR3 runs from the conserved cysteine through the conserved F or W. The D gene is left open where the match is weak. Some rows have no size entry. The others give once, few or many, or a class for an expanded clone.

v_gene	j_gene	d_gene	abundance	CDR3nt	CDR3aa
TRBV5-1	TRBJ2-5	NA	NA	TGCGCCAGCAGCCGTGGGCCGGGAGCCCCGCAGACCCAGTACTTC	CASSRGPGAPQTQYF
TRBV20-1	TRBJ1-2	NA	NA	TGCAGTGCCCTTTCTAACTATGGCTACACCTTC	CSALSNYGYTF
TRBV7-9	TRBJ2-7	NA	few	TGTGCCAGCAGCTTAATCGGGAGATCCTACGAGCAGTACTTC	CASSLIGRSYEQYF
TRBV5-1	TRBJ1-2	TRBD1	few	TGCGCCAGCAGCTTGAAGGACAGGATTGGTGGCTACACCTTC	CASSLKDRIGGYTF
TRBV6-1	TRBJ1-5	NA	NA	TGTGCCAGCAGTACGACAGTTTATAGCAATCAGCCCCAGCATTTT	CASSTTVYSNQPQHF
TRBV19	TRBJ2-5	TRBD1	NA	TGTGCCAGTCGCCCCCGGACAGGGGTACAAGAGACCCAGTACTTC	CASRPRTGVQETQYF
TRBV2	TRBJ2-3	NA	few	TGTGCCAGCAGTGACGGGACTTATGCAGATACGCAGTATTTT	CASSDGTYADTQYF
TRBV2	TRBJ1-2	NA	NA	TGTGCCAGCAGTGCCGGTATTGGGCTCTATGGCTACACCTTC	CASSAGIGLYGYTF
TRBV30	TRBJ2-7	NA	few	TGTGCCTGGAGGCGAGCGTACGAGCAGTACTTC	CAWRRAYEQYF
TRBV4-1	TRBJ1-1	NA	NA	TGCGCCAGCAGCCCCCCCCTCCGGGGTGACACTGAAGCTTTCTTT	CASSPPLRGDTEAFF
TRBV5-1	TRBJ2-1	TRBD1	NA	TGCGCCAGCAGCTTGTTGGGACAGGACAATGAGCAGTTCTTC	CASSLLGQDNEQFF
TRBV6-6	TRBJ1-4	NA	NA	TGTGCCAGCAGTTACTCGGGCAGGGAAAAACTGTTTTTT	CASSYSGREKLFF
TRBV5-4	TRBJ2-5	TRBD1	NA	TGTGCCAGCAGCTCGAAGACAGGGGCATCGGAGACCCAGTACTTC	CASSSKTGASETQYF
TRBV30	TRBJ1-2	NA	many	TGTGCCTGGAGCGCCCAGATTTATGGCTACACCTTC	CAWSAQIYGYTF
TRBV5-1	TRBJ2-3	NA	few	TGCGCCAGCAGCTTGTCGGCAGGGAGCACAGATACGCAGTATTTT	CASSLSAGSTDTQYF
TRBV11-2	TRBJ2-7	NA	few	TGTGCCAGCAGCCTCGAACGGACTCCGGCCTACGAGCAGTACTTC	CASSLERTPAYEQYF
TRBV28	TRBJ1-2	TRBD1	few	TGTGCCAGCAGTGTGACAGGGCTCTATGGCTACACCTTC	CASSVTGLYGYTF
TRBV6-6	TRBJ2-1	TRBD1	few	TGTGCCAGCAGTTCCCCGGGGACAGGGTTCGATGAGCAGTTCTTC	CASSSPGTGFDEQFF
TRBV5-1	TRBJ1-1	NA	few	TGCGCCAGCAGCGGGCAGGGGCACACTGAAGCTTTCTTT	CASSGQGHTEAFF
TRBV9	TRBJ2-7	NA	NA	TGTGCCAGCAGCGTAACTACAGGAAACTACGAGCAGTACTTC	CASSVTTGNYEQYF
TRBV9	TRBJ1-1	NA	NA	TGTGCCAGCAGCGTAGCTATTGCGGGGCTGAACACTGAAGCTTTCTTT	CASSVAIAGLNTEAFF
TRBV5-1	TRBJ1-2	NA	few	TGCGCCAGCGGAGACGGAGTTCTGCACTTC	CASGDGVLHF
TRBV28	TRBJ2-7	NA	NA	TGTGCCAGCAGTTCCCGACAGGCATCCTACGAGCAGTACTTC	CASSSRQASYEQYF
TRBV5-1	TRBJ2-7	NA	NA	TGCGCCAGCAGCTTGGGCGTTAGCAATGACGTTTACGAGCAGTACTTC	CASSLGVSNDVYEQYF
TRBV5-1	TRBJ2-4	NA	NA	TGCGCCAGCAGCTTGGAACAGACGAAAAACATTCAGTACTTC	CASSLEQTKNIQYF
TRBV9	TRBJ2-1	NA	few	TGTGCCAGCAGCGTAGACAGTCTACCCAGCTACTACAATGAGCAGTTCTTC	CASSVDSLPSYYNEQFF
TRBV9	TRBJ2-3	TRBD1	NA	TGTGCCAGCAGCGGGGGGTGGGGACAGGGGTCAGATACGCAGTATTTT	CASSGGWGQGSDTQYF
TRBV7-9	TRBJ2-7	TRBD2	many	TGTGCCAGCAGCTTAGGCCACGGGAGGACCTACGAGCAGTACTTC	CASSLGHGRTYEQYF
TRBV30	TRBJ1-2	NA	few	TGTGCCTGGAGTGTTCGGCGACACGACTATGGCTACACCTTC	CAWSVRRHDYGYTF
TRBV7-2	TRBJ2-3	TRBD1	NA	TGTGCCAGCAGCTTATCTCCCAGGGGGTGGGGCACAGATACGCAGTATTTT	CASSLSPRGWGTDTQYF
TRBV11-2	TRBJ2-5	TRBD2	few	TGTGCCAGCAGCCGACTAGCGGGGCAAGAGACCCAGTACTTC	CASSRLAGQETQYF
TRBV2	TRBJ2-1	NA	few	TGTGCCAGCAGTGAAGCGCTTCAGTCATCGATTGAGCAGTTCTTC	CASSEALQSSIEQFF
TRBV5-1	TRBJ2-3	TRBD2	NA	TGCGCCAGCAGCCCAAAGACTAGCGGGAGCTCAGATACGCAGTATTTT	CASSPKTSGSSDTQYF
TRBV6-1	TRBJ1-2	TRBD1	NA	TGTGCCAGCAGTGATGGACAGGGGCCTCTCTATGGCTACACCTTC	CASSDGQGPLYGYTF
TRBV6-5	TRBJ2-5	NA	few	TGTGCCAGCAGTTACCAGGGGAGAGAGACCCAGTACTTC	CASSYQGRETQYF
TRBV5-1	TRBJ2-5	TRBD2	NA	TGCGCCAGCAGCTTGTTCCTGGCGGGAGGAGAGACCCAGTACTTC	CASSLFLAGGETQYF
TRBV5-4	TRBJ2-2	NA	NA	TGTGCCAGCAGCGCTGTTCCCAGGGACACCGGGGAGCTGTTTTTT	CASSAVPRDTGELFF
TRBV9	TRBJ1-2	TRBD1	few	TGTGCCAGCAGCGTAGGCCAAGACAGGGCCTATGGCTACACCTTC	CASSVGQDRAYGYTF
TRBV6-1	TRBJ2-3	TRBD2	NA	TGTGCCAGCAGTGGGGCTAGCGGAAGCACAGATACGCAGTATTTT	CASSGASGSTDTQYF
TRBV6-5	TRBJ1-1	TRBD1	NA	TGTGCCAGCACCTCGACAGGGAGGACTGAAGCTTTCTTT	CASTSTGRTEAFF
TRBV2	TRBJ1-1	NA	few	TGTGCCAGCAGTGTGACACAGAACACTGAAGCTTTCTTT	CASSVTQNTEAFF
TRBV4-2	TRBJ2-5	TRBD2	NA	TGTGCCAGCAGCCAAATAGGGCTAGCGGGGGAAGAGACCCAGTACTTC	CASSQIGLAGEETQYF
TRBV19	TRBJ2-1	TRBD1	few	TGTGCCAGTAGTATAGCGTGGACAGGGGGTTACAATGAGCAGTTCTTC	CASSIAWTGGYNEQFF
TRBV5-6	TRBJ2-5	NA	few	TGTGCCAGCAGCTTGGTCCAGGGAGGTACCAATGGTGAGACCCAGTACTTC	CASSLVQGGTNGETQYF
TRBV2	TRBJ2-3	TRBD2	few	TGTGCCAGCAGCGTAGCGGGGGCAGATACGCAGTATTTT	CASSVAGADTQYF
TRBV7-9	TRBJ2-1	NA	few	TGTGCCAGCAGCCCCGGGCTGGCTAGCAGAGTTTACAATGAGCAGTTCTTC	CASSPGLASRVYNEQFF
TRBV11-2	TRBJ2-1	TRBD2	NA	TGTGCCAGCAGCGAGATTTCTAGCGGGAGTAGGTATGAGCAGTTCTTC	CASSEISSGSRYEQFF
TRBV5-1	TRBJ2-7	TRBD1	few	TGCGCCAGCAGCTTGGCCGGCGGGACAGGGGCTTACGAGCAGTACTTC	CASSLAGGTGAYEQYF
TRBV29-1	TRBJ2-5	TRBD1	NA	TGCAGCGTTTTCTTGACAGGGGTAGGAGAGACCCAGTACTTC	CSVFLTGVGETQYF
TRBV7-2	TRBJ2-5	NA	few	TGTGCCAGCAGCTCCCAGGAGACCCAGTACTTC	CASSSQETQYF
TRBV6-6	TRBJ1-6	TRBD1	few	TGTGCCAGCAGGCCGCCGACAGGGGGAAATTCACCCCTCCACTTT	CASRPPTGGNSPLHF